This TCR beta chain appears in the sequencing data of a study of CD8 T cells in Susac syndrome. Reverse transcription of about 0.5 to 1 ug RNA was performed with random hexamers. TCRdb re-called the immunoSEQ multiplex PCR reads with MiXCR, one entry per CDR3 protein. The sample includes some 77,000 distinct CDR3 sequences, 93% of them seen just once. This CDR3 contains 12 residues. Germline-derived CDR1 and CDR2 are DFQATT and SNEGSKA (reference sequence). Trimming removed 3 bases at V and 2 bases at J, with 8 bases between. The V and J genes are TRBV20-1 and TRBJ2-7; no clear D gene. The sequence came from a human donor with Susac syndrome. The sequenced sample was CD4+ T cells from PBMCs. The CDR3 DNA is TGCAGTGCTAGGTATGTGACCTACGAGCAGTACTTC. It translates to CSARYVTYEQYF.